This TCR beta chain came from a study of OX40 agonist ivuxolimab in advanced cancers. This table comes from immunoSEQ multiplex PCR, and its TCRdb copy is limited to in-frame clones, with some not included. The profile covers about 35,000 clones, with roughly 90% appearing a single time and 22% taken by the ten largest. The germline CDR1 and CDR2 sequences are SNHLY and FYNNEI. The V end was cut by 9 bases, the J end by 0 bases, with 14 bases between. This CDR3 has 14 residues. The sequences come from CD4+ or CD8+ T cells sorted from blood, collected in a trial of the OX40 agonist ivuxolimab. V and J are TRBV2 and TRBJ1-2; a possible D gene is TRBD1 (5 bases). This TCR derives from an adult with an advanced solid tumor such as melanoma, head and neck, liver or kidney cancer. The CDR3 DNA reads TGTGCCAGTGATGGGGGGGGAGCTAACTATGGCTACACCTTC. It specifies CASDGGGANYGYTF. Full variable domain (remainder filled in from reference TRBV2 and TRBJ1-2): EPEVTQTPSHQVTQMGQEVILRCVPISNHLYFYWYRQILGQKVEFLVSFYNNEISEKSEIFDDQFSVERPDGSNFTLKIRSTKLEDSAMYFCASDGGGANYGYTFGSGTRLTVV.